The rows below give T cell receptor beta chains drawn from one sample of a study of early T cells in non-severe SARS-CoV-2 infection. In TCRdb, the 5' RACE reads were re-called with MiXCR into one record per CDR3 protein. The sample holds tens of thousands of distinct CDR3 sequences; roughly 12% are singletons and the top ten take 2.5% to 3.5%. The sequences come from whole blood, collected at baseline. The origin of the receptors is an adult who was a healthcare worker with PCR-confirmed SARS-CoV-2 infection or an uninfected control (not recorded which). CDR3s include the opening cysteine and the closing phenylalanine or tryptophan. A D gene is named only where the DNA matches it firmly. A row's size may be missing; if present it is once, few, many or a size class.

size	V	D	J	DNA	CDR3
few	TRBV6-5	-	TRBJ2-6	TGTGCCAGCAGATCCTCAGGGACTGGGGCCAACGTCCTGACTTTC	CASRSSGTGANVLTF
many	TRBV3-1	TRBD2	TRBJ2-7	TGTGCCAGCAGCCCGGGACTAGCCCCCTACGAGCAGTACTTC	CASSPGLAPYEQYF
-	TRBV5-1	TRBD1	TRBJ1-3	TGCGCCAGCAGCTTGGTATCGGGACAGGGGGCGAACACCATATATTTT	CASSLVSGQGANTIYF
many	TRBV6-2/TRBV6-3	-	TRBJ2-5	TGTGCCAGCAGTTACGAGACCTACCAAGAGACCCAGTACTTC	CASSYETYQETQYF
many	TRBV4-1	-	TRBJ1-4	TGCGCCAGCAGCCACGAGGGAACAGGACCGGAAAAACTGTTTTTT	CASSHEGTGPEKLFF
few	TRBV4-3	-	TRBJ1-2	TGCGCCAGCAGCCAAGATCGGCAGCCTGTTAACTATGGCTACACCTTC	CASSQDRQPVNYGYTF
many	TRBV25-1	-	TRBJ2-4	TGTGCCAGCAGCATAGGGCCGCATGACATTCAGTACTTC	CASSIGPHDIQYF
many	TRBV13	-	TRBJ2-5	TGTGCCAGCAGCTTAGCGTACCAAGAGACCCAGTACTTC	CASSLAYQETQYF
many	TRBV18	TRBD1	TRBJ1-1	TGTGCCAGCTCCGAACAGGGGGCCAGGAACACTGAAGCTTTCTTT	CASSEQGARNTEAFF
-	TRBV4-1	-	TRBJ2-7	TGCGCCAGCAGCCCCCTCTTGGGGAGCTCCTACGAGCAGTACTTC	CASSPLLGSSYEQYF
-	TRBV5-4	-	TRBJ1-1	TGTGCCAGCAGCTCCGGGACCCCCTCAGGGAACACTGAAGCTTTCTTT	CASSSGTPSGNTEAFF
few	TRBV12-3/TRBV12-4	-	TRBJ2-3	TGTGCCAGCAGTTTTTCCCTAGCATCAGATACGCAGTATTTT	CASSFSLASDTQYF
-	TRBV5-6	-	TRBJ2-5	TGTGCCAGCAAATCCTCGGCCCGGCGGAGCGCCCAAGAGACCCAGTACTTC	CASKSSARRSAQETQYF
-	TRBV5-1	-	TRBJ1-5	TGCGCCAGCAGCTTGTCCGGGGGACCCCAGCATTTT	CASSLSGGPQHF
-	TRBV2	-	TRBJ2-1	TGTGCCAGCAGGGCTGGGCCGTACAATGAGCAGTTCTTC	CASRAGPYNEQFF
-	TRBV2	TRBD1	TRBJ2-2	TGTGCCAGCAACCGGGACAGGGAAAGGGCCGGGGAGCTGTTTTTT	CASNRDRERAGELFF
many	TRBV24-1	TRBD1	TRBJ1-2	TGTGCCACCAGCCCGACAGGGCGTAACTATGGCTACACCTTC	CATSPTGRNYGYTF
many	TRBV20-1	TRBD1	TRBJ1-4	TGCAGTGCTCCCAACAGGGGGAGAAATGAAAAACTGTTTTTT	CSAPNRGRNEKLFF
many	TRBV20-1	-	TRBJ1-1	TGCAGTGCTAGAATAGGGACGGCTAACACTGAAGCTTTCTTT	CSARIGTANTEAFF
-	TRBV4-1	-	TRBJ2-2	TGCGCCAGCAGCCGGGTGGGCACCGGGGAGCTGTTTTTT	CASSRVGTGELFF
-	TRBV11-2	-	TRBJ1-1	TGTGCCAGCAGCTTGACCACTGAAGCTTTCTTT	CASSLTTEAFF
few	TRBV3-1	TRBD2	TRBJ2-7	TGTGCCAGCAGCCAAGATCAGGCTAGCGGGGGTTCCTACGAGCAGTACTTC	CASSQDQASGGSYEQYF
many	TRBV2	-	TRBJ1-6	TGTGCCAGCAGTGAATTTGGGGGCCAGCTACCATCACCCCTCCACTTT	CASSEFGGQLPSPLHF
many	TRBV20-1	-	TRBJ2-3	TGCAGTGCAGCCAGGGGGGGAGGCCGGGCAGATACGCAGTATTTT	CSAARGGGRADTQYF
many	TRBV11-2	-	TRBJ2-5	TGTGCCAGCAGGAGAGGAGGGAAAGAGACCCAGTACTTC	CASRRGGKETQYF
few	TRBV29-1	-	TRBJ1-2	TGCAGCGTACAGGGATCCTATGGCTACACCTTC	CSVQGSYGYTF
few	TRBV7-9	-	TRBJ2-7	TGTGCCAGCAGCTTAGGGGACGGAAGCTCCTACGAGCAGTACTTC	CASSLGDGSSYEQYF
many	TRBV6-2/TRBV6-3	-	TRBJ1-2	TGTGCCGGCGCACCGGGCCCGGCAAACTATGGCTACACCTTC	CAGAPGPANYGYTF
few	TRBV6-2/TRBV6-3	-	TRBJ1-6	TGTGCCAGCAGTTACTCCTATTCACCCCTCCACTTT	CASSYSYSPLHF
few	TRBV28	-	TRBJ1-4	TGTGCCAGCAGTTTGGCGTCAACTAATGAAAAACTGTTTTTT	CASSLASTNEKLFF
many	TRBV4-3	TRBD1	TRBJ2-1	TGCGCCAGCAGCCAACGGGACAGGGGGAAAAACAATGAGCAGTTCTTC	CASSQRDRGKNNEQFF
-	TRBV7-9	-	TRBJ2-1	TGTGCCAGCAGCTCCCAGGGGGGGGCCTCCTACAATGAGCAGTTCTTC	CASSSQGGASYNEQFF
few	TRBV12-3/TRBV12-4	-	TRBJ2-6	TGTGCCAGCAGTCCGCGGTGGGCTACACGGGGTTCTGGGGCCAACGTCCTGACTTTC	CASSPRWATRGSGANVLTF
few	TRBV3-1	-	TRBJ1-6	TGTGCCAGCAGCCAAGCAGATAATTCACCCCTCCACTTT	CASSQADNSPLHF
many	TRBV6-1	-	TRBJ1-3	TGTGCCAGCAGTGAAGGGGGAAACACCATATATTTT	CASSEGGNTIYF
-	TRBV6-1	-	TRBJ1-1	TGTGCCAGCAGTGAGGTCAGGGACGCTGAAGCTTTCTTT	CASSEVRDAEAFF
few	TRBV7-9	-	TRBJ1-3	TGTGCCAGCAGCCAAACGAGTGGAAACACCATATATTTT	CASSQTSGNTIYF
many	TRBV14	-	TRBJ2-7	TGTGCCAGCAGCCCCACCCTCAGGCCCGGCGAGCAGTACTTC	CASSPTLRPGEQYF
-	TRBV7-9	-	TRBJ2-2	TGTGCCAGCAGCCCTCGACAGGAGAACACCGGGGAGCTGTTTTTT	CASSPRQENTGELFF
many	TRBV7-2	-	TRBJ1-1	TGTGCCAGCAGCTCCTTTTGGACTGAAGCTTTCTTT	CASSSFWTEAFF
-	TRBV10-3	TRBD1	TRBJ2-7	TGTGCCATCGGGACAGGGCTCCACGAGCAGTACTTC	CAIGTGLHEQYF
many	TRBV2	-	TRBJ2-3	TGTGCCAGCGACCGGGGCGGGACGCAGTATTTT	CASDRGGTQYF
many	TRBV11-1	-	TRBJ2-5	TGTGCCAGCAGCTTAGCGACAGAAGAGACCCAGTACTTC	CASSLATEETQYF
-	TRBV24-1	-	TRBJ2-1	TGTGCCACCAGTGACCCCGGGACAACCTCCTACAATGAGCAGTTCTTC	CATSDPGTTSYNEQFF
few	TRBV3-1	-	TRBJ1-1	TGTGCCAGCAGCCAAGACATCCGGGGGAGGTACACTGAAGCTTTCTTT	CASSQDIRGRYTEAFF
few	TRBV7-9	TRBD1	TRBJ1-4	TGTGCCAGCAGCCCCCAGGACAGGGGAAATGAAAAACTGTTTTTT	CASSPQDRGNEKLFF
-	TRBV29-1	-	TRBJ1-6	TGCAGCGTTGGCCTGGGCTTGGATTCACCCCTCCACTTT	CSVGLGLDSPLHF
-	TRBV5-1	-	TRBJ2-7	TGCGCCAGCAGCAAGGACACCGAACTCTACGAGCAGTACTTC	CASSKDTELYEQYF
few	TRBV4-2	-	TRBJ1-4	TGTGCCAGCAGCCAGACCTTAGAGGAAAAACTGTTTTTT	CASSQTLEEKLFF
few	TRBV7-2	-	TRBJ1-3	TGTGCCAGCAGCTTAGCGAGAGGGGCTAAGACTACTGGAAACACCATATATTTT	CASSLARGAKTTGNTIYF
-	TRBV18	-	TRBJ1-3	TGTGCCAGCTCACCTAGCCAAGCCTCCTCTGGAAACACCATATATTTT	CASSPSQASSGNTIYF
few	TRBV10-3	-	TRBJ1-3	TGTGCCATCAGCGAAAGCTCTGGAAACACCATATATTTT	CAISESSGNTIYF
-	TRBV6-5	TRBD1	TRBJ1-1	TGTGCCAGCACGGAGGGGGCGCGGGGGGTCACTGAAGCTTTCTTT	CASTEGARGVTEAFF
few	TRBV12-3/TRBV12-4	TRBD1	TRBJ1-2	TGTGCCAGCAGTCCAACCGGGACAGGTGGCTACACCTTC	CASSPTGTGGYTF